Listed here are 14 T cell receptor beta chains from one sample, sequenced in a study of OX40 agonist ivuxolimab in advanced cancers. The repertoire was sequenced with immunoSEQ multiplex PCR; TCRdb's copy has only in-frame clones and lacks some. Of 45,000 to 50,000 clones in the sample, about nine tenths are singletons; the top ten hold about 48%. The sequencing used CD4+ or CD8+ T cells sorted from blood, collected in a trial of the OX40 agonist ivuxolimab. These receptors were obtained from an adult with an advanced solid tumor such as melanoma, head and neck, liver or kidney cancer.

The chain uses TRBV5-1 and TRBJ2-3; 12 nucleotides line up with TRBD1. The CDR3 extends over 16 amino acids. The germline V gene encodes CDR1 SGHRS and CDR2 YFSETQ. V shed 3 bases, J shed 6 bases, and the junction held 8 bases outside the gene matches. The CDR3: CASSWSGTGGADTQYF. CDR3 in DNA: TGCGCCAGCAGCTGGTCCGGGACAGGGGGCGCGGATACGCAGTATTTT.

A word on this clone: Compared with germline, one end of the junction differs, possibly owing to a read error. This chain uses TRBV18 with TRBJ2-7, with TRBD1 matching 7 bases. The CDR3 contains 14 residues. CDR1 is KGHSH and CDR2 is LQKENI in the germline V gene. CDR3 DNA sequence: TGTGCCAGCTCGCCACGACAGGGTACCGACGAGCAGTACTTC. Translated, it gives CASSPRQGTDEQYF.

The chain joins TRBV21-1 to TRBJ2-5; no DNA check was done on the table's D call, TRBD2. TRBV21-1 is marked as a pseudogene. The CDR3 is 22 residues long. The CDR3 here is CASSRGPWRTTRLAGGRETQYF. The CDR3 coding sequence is TGTGCCAGCAGCAGGGGCCCGTGGCGGACAACAAGACTAGCGGGAGGGCGAGAGACCCAGTACTTC.

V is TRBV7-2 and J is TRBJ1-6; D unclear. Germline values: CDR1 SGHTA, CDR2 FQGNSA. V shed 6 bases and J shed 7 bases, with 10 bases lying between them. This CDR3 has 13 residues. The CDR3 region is CASRTFQNSPLHF. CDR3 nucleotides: TGTGCCAGCAGGACGTTTCAAAATTCACCCCTCCACTTT.

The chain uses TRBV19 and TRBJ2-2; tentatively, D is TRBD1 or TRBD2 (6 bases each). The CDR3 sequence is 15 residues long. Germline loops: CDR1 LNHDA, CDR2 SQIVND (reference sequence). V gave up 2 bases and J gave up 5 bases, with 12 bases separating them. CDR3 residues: CASSIRGAATGELFF. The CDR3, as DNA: TGTGCCAGTAGTATAAGGGGGGCCGCAACCGGGGAGCTGTTTTTT.

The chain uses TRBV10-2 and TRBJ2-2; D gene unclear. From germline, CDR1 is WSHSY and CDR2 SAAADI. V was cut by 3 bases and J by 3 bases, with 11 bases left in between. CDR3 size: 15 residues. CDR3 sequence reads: CASSDYGVDTGELFF. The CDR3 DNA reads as TGCGCCAGCAGTGATTATGGGGTGGACACCGGGGAGCTGTTTTTT.

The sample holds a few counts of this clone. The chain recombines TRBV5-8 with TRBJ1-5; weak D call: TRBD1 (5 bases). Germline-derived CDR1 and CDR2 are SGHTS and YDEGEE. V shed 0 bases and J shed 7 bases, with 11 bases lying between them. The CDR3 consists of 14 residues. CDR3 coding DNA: TGTGCCAGCAGCTTGGAAGGGGTTAGGCAGCCCCAGCATTTT. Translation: CASSLEGVRQPQHF.

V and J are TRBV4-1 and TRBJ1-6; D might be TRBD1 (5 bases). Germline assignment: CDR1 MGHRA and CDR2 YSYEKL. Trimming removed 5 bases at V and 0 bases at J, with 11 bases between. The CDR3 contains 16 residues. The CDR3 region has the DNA TGCGCCAGCAGCGGACACGCCAGCTCCTATAATTCACCCCTCCACTTT. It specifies CASSGHASSYNSPLHF.

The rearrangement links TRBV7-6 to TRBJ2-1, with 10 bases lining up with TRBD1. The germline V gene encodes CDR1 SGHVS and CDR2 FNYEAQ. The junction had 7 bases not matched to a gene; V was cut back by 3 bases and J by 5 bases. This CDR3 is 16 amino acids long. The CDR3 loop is CASSLTGTGVDNEQFF. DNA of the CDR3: TGTGCCAGCAGCTTGACCGGGACAGGGGTGGACAATGAGCAGTTCTTC.

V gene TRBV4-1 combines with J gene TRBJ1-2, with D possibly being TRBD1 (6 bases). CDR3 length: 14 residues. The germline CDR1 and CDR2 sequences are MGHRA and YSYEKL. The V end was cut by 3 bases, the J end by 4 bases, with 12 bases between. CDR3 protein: CASSQGDTLYGYTF. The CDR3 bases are TGCGCCAGCAGCCAGGGGGACACCCTCTATGGCTACACCTTC.

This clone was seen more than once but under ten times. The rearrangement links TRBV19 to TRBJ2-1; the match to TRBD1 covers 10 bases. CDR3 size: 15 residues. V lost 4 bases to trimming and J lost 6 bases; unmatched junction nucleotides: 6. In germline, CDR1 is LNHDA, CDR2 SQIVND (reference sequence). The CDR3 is CASSRGTGVINEQFF. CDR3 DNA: TGTGCCAGTAGTAGGGGGACAGGGGTTATCAATGAGCAGTTCTTC.

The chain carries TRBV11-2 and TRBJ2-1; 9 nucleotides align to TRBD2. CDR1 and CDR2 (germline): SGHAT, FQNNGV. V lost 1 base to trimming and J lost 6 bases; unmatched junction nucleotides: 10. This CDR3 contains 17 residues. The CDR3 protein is CASSLGAGLASSNEQFF. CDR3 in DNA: TGTGCCAGCAGCTTAGGCGCAGGACTAGCGAGTAGCAATGAGCAGTTCTTC.

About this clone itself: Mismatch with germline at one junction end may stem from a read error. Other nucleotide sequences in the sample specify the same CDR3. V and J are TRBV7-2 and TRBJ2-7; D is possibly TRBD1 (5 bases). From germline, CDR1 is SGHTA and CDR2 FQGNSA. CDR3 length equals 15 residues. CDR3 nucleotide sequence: TGTGCTAGCAGCCCCAGTTTCCAGGGCTCCTACGAGCAGTACTTC. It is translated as CASSPSFQGSYEQYF.

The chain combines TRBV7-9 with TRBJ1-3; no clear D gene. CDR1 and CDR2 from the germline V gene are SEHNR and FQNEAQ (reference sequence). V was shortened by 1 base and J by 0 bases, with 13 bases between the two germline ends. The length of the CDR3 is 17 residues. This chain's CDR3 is CASSLDYLYLSGNTIYF. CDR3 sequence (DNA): TGTGCCAGCAGCTTAGACTACTTGTATCTCTCTGGAAACACCATATATTTT.